This TCR beta chain stems from a study of CD8 T cells in ankylosing spondylitis. Study findings and constraints: Reportedly, disease-linked clones are significantly enriched in ankylosing spondylitis patients' matched synovial fluid.

To note about this clonotype: As yet, its antigen is unknown.

TCRdb ran MiXCR on the 5' RACE reads and lists one entry per CDR3 protein. The data contain around 22,000 distinct CDR3 sequences, approximately 12% of them seen just once; the ten biggest clones take up around 37%. The V gene lost 6 bases and the J gene lost 2 bases, with 10 bases spanning the gap. CDR1 is MNHEY, CDR2 SVGAGI, per germline. The CDR3 covers 13 residues. The sequencing sample was made of blood. This sequence was found in a male donor with ankylosing spondylitis or in good health (not recorded which). The chain combines TRBV6-5 with TRBJ2-5; tentatively, D is TRBD1 (5 bases). In nucleotides, the CDR3 is TGTGCCAGCAGGCGACAGAAACAAGAGACCCAGTACTTC. Translated: CASRRQKQETQYF.